These T cell receptor beta chains were read from a single sample in a study of patients and donors after allogeneic stem cell transplantation. One entry per CDR3 protein, called by TCRdb with MiXCR from the RT-PCR reads. The sample has fewer than 500,000 distinct CDR3 sequences, roughly 16% seen once. The sample taken for sequencing was blood, either unsorted or a sorted T cell fraction (not recorded which). The receptors stem from a human donor who was either an allogeneic HSCT recipient or a stem cell or donor lymphocyte infusion donor (not recorded which). It is not recorded whose cells these are; they may come from a transplant donor. Each CDR3 is given with its conserved first and last residue. The D gene is left open where the match is weak. For some rows the clone size is stated as once, few or many, or as a class when expanded; others skip it.

V gene	J gene	clone size	D gene	CDR3 DNA	CDR3 protein
TRBV12-3/TRBV12-4	TRBJ2-7	few	TRBD2	TGTGCCAGCAGCCCCTGGGTCGGGGGAGGGGAGCAGTACTTC	CASSPWVGGGEQYF
TRBV7-7	TRBJ2-7	few	NA	TGTGCCAGCAGCTTGGGAACTACCCCGGGATACGAGCAGTACTTC	CASSLGTTPGYEQYF
TRBV29-1	TRBJ1-3	few	NA	TGCAGCGTTGAATATCTAGGAAGGGGCTGGGGCTCTGGAAACACCATATATTTT	CSVEYLGRGWGSGNTIYF
TRBV27	TRBJ2-5	NA	TRBD2	TGTGCCAGCAGTTTGGGGGGGAACGTGGAGACCCAGTACTTC	CASSLGGNVETQYF
TRBV18	TRBJ1-1	few	NA	TGTGCCAGCTCCCTGGCGTCAGGGTCGGCTGAAGCTTTCTTT	CASSLASGSAEAFF
TRBV9	TRBJ2-7	NA	TRBD1	TGTGCCAGCAGCGTAGGTGGGGACAGGATCTACGAGCAGTACTTC	CASSVGGDRIYEQYF
TRBV15	TRBJ2-1	few	TRBD2	TGTGCCACCAGCAGAGACGTGGGACTAGCGCTAGTTGAGCAGTTCTTC	CATSRDVGLALVEQFF
TRBV19	TRBJ2-3	NA	TRBD2	TGTGCCAGTAGTGTCCTAGCGGCCAGCACAGATACGCAGTATTTT	CASSVLAASTDTQYF
TRBV25-1	TRBJ2-3	NA	NA	TGTGCCAGCAGTGAATCGAGGAGCACAGATACGCAGTATTTT	CASSESRSTDTQYF
TRBV6-2/TRBV6-3	TRBJ1-1	few	TRBD1	TGTGCCACCTTTAGACAGGGGAGGACTGAAGCTTTCTTT	CATFRQGRTEAFF
TRBV6-5	TRBJ2-1	NA	NA	TGTGCCAGCAGTTCCCCAGGGGGAGCGGGACGGAGGAATGAGCAGTTCTTC	CASSSPGGAGRRNEQFF
TRBV7-2	TRBJ1-5	few	NA	TGTGCCAGCAGCTTACTCCCGTATCAGCCCCAGCATTTT	CASSLLPYQPQHF
TRBV4-3	TRBJ2-3	NA	TRBD1	TGCGCCAGCAGCCAAGATGCCGGGACAGGCACAGATACGCAGTATTTT	CASSQDAGTGTDTQYF
TRBV7-2	TRBJ2-3	few	TRBD2	TGTGCCAGCAGCTCGGGACCCCTGGGGGGGGATACGCAGTATTTT	CASSSGPLGGDTQYF
TRBV7-2	TRBJ1-2	few	NA	TGTGCCAGCAGCTTAGCGCAGGCAGGGCGATTTAACTATGGCTACACCTTC	CASSLAQAGRFNYGYTF
TRBV20-1	TRBJ1-1	NA	NA	TGCAGTGCTAGTGGGCCGAACACTGAAGCTTTCTTT	CSASGPNTEAFF
TRBV6-1	TRBJ2-2	NA	TRBD2	TGTGCCAGCAGTCGGGACTACCCGAACACCGGGGAGCTGTTTTTT	CASSRDYPNTGELFF
TRBV7-6	TRBJ2-3	few	TRBD1	TGTGCCAGCAGCCGTCTGACAGGGGGCCAAGATACGCAGTATTTT	CASSRLTGGQDTQYF
TRBV21-1	TRBJ2-1	few	NA	TGTGCCAGCAGCAAAGCCGGGACAGGGGCGAACAATGAGCAGTTCTTC	CASSKAGTGANNEQFF
TRBV7-7	TRBJ2-7	NA	TRBD2	TGTGCCAGCAGCTTCGGACTAGCGGGAGACTACGAGCAGTACTTC	CASSFGLAGDYEQYF
TRBV5-1	TRBJ1-1	NA	NA	TGCGCCAGCAGCTTGGTGCAGGCTCGGGACACTGAAGCTTTCTTT	CASSLVQARDTEAFF
TRBV5-1	TRBJ2-7	few	TRBD2	TGCGCCAACAGCTTGGTTCCGGGAGGTACCTACGAGCAGTACTTC	CANSLVPGGTYEQYF
TRBV5-1	TRBJ2-1	few	NA	TGCGCCAGCAATCCCGCCGGGGTCACCTACAATGAGCAGTTCTTC	CASNPAGVTYNEQFF
TRBV5-1	TRBJ2-1	NA	TRBD2	TGCGCCAGCAGCTTTCCTCTGACGGGACTAGCGGGAGGGGATGAGCAGTTCTTC	CASSFPLTGLAGGDEQFF
TRBV5-1	TRBJ1-3	NA	NA	TGCGCCAGCAGCTTGGGGCCCCGAGGCTCTTCTGGAAACACCATATATTTT	CASSLGPRGSSGNTIYF
TRBV4-3	TRBJ1-1	few	TRBD1	TGCGCCAGCAGCCAAGCCCCGGACAGGGTCTTTGAAGCTTTCTTT	CASSQAPDRVFEAFF
TRBV25-1	TRBJ1-2	NA	NA	TGTGCCAGCAGTGAACATAGGGCAGGGTACTATGGCTACACCTTC	CASSEHRAGYYGYTF
TRBV20-1	TRBJ1-6	NA	TRBD1	TGCAGTGCCCCCGGGACAGCCTATAATTCACCCCTCCACTTT	CSAPGTAYNSPLHF
TRBV6-1	TRBJ2-3	few	NA	TGTGCCAGCGGGGGCCGGGATACGCAGTATTTT	CASGGRDTQYF
TRBV4-1	TRBJ2-5	NA	NA	TGCGCCAGCAGCCAAGTTCGACAGGCGCAAGAGACCCAGTACTTC	CASSQVRQAQETQYF
TRBV10-3	TRBJ2-1	many	NA	TGTGCCATCAGGGGTCCGGGGGGCACGACCGATGAGCAGTTCTTC	CAIRGPGGTTDEQFF
TRBV6-1	TRBJ2-1	NA	NA	TGTGCCAGCAGTGAACACTTTGCCCCCTCCTACAATGAGCAGTTCTTC	CASSEHFAPSYNEQFF
TRBV3-1	TRBJ1-2	NA	NA	TGTGCCAGCAGCCCCCGGGGGGGTGATGGCTACACCTTC	CASSPRGGDGYTF
TRBV6-5	TRBJ2-2	NA	NA	TGTGCCAGCAGTTACTCGGGGGGGGCAAACACCGGGGAGCTGTTTTTT	CASSYSGGANTGELFF
TRBV20-1	TRBJ1-1	many	NA	TGCAGTGCTAGAGATGAAGGGGACACTGAAGCTTTCTTT	CSARDEGDTEAFF
TRBV3-1	TRBJ1-4	many	NA	TGTGCCAGCAGCCAACAATCAAAACTGTTTTTT	CASSQQSKLFF
TRBV4-2	TRBJ1-1	few	NA	TGTGCCAGCAGCCCTTCTGGCCGTGAAGCTTTCTTT	CASSPSGREAFF
TRBV6-2/TRBV6-3	TRBJ1-4	NA	NA	TGTGCCAGCAGTTACTACTCAACTAATGAAAAACTGTTTTTT	CASSYYSTNEKLFF
TRBV27	TRBJ2-1	NA	NA	TGTGCCAGCAGTCAACCACGTCTAGGGGCCAATGAGCAGTTCTTC	CASSQPRLGANEQFF
TRBV30	TRBJ1-1	NA	NA	TGTGCCTGGAGTCTGGAGGCCACTGAAGCTTTCTTT	CAWSLEATEAFF
TRBV7-3	TRBJ1-1	few	NA	TGTGCCAGCAGCTTAAGGGGCGAAGGGACTGAAGCTTTCTTT	CASSLRGEGTEAFF
TRBV14	TRBJ1-1	NA	NA	TGTGCCAGCAGCCAAGATCCCCCGAAAGCGACTGTGAACACTGAAGCTTTCTTT	CASSQDPPKATVNTEAFF
TRBV5-5	TRBJ1-1	few	NA	TGTGCCAGCAGCGGCCCGACGTTGGGACGAACTTTCTTT	CASSGPTLGRTFF
TRBV12-3/TRBV12-4	TRBJ1-1	NA	NA	TGTGCCAGCAGTTTCCCGGGGGCGATCACTGAAGCTTTCTTT	CASSFPGAITEAFF
TRBV7-9	TRBJ2-1	few	TRBD2	TGTGCCAGCAACCCAGCGGGAGGGAATGAGCAGTTCTTC	CASNPAGGNEQFF
TRBV5-1	TRBJ1-3	many	NA	TGCGCCAGCAGCACCGGGGGCAGCCTGGGAAACACCATATATTTT	CASSTGGSLGNTIYF
TRBV29-1	TRBJ2-7	few	TRBD1	TGCAGCGTTGAGTATTTGGACAGGGGAGAATCGTACGAGCAGTACTTC	CSVEYLDRGESYEQYF
TRBV24-1	TRBJ2-1	NA	TRBD1	TGTGCCACCAGTGATTTCTTGGGACAGGGGAGCTCCTACAATGAGCAGTTCTTC	CATSDFLGQGSSYNEQFF
TRBV7-9	TRBJ2-1	NA	NA	TGTGCCAGCATTAGCTTGGTCAGAGACAATGAGCAGTTCTTC	CASISLVRDNEQFF
TRBV27	TRBJ2-2	few	NA	TGTGCCAGCAGTCCGGGATACGGGGAGCTGTTTTTT	CASSPGYGELFF
TRBV5-1	TRBJ1-1	many	NA	TGCGCCAGCAGCTTGTCCAGGCAGGGGAACACTGAAGCTTTCTTT	CASSLSRQGNTEAFF
TRBV5-5	TRBJ2-7	few	TRBD1	TGTGCCAGCAGCTGGAGACAGGGGGTAGGCTACGAGCAGTACTTC	CASSWRQGVGYEQYF
TRBV7-3	TRBJ1-2	few	NA	TGTGCCAGCAGCTTAATGCGCCAGGTTAACTATGGCTACACCTTC	CASSLMRQVNYGYTF
TRBV12-3/TRBV12-4	TRBJ1-1	many	NA	TGTGCCAGCAGCACCAGGACTAACACTGAAGCTTTCTTT	CASSTRTNTEAFF
TRBV29-1	TRBJ2-3	few	NA	TGCAGCGTTGAAGGCAGGGACCTACCCACATGGGATACGCAGTATTTT	CSVEGRDLPTWDTQYF
TRBV6-2/TRBV6-3	TRBJ1-4	few	NA	TGTGCCAGCAGTTACCCACGGGTTGATAATGAAAAACTGTTTTTT	CASSYPRVDNEKLFF
TRBV24-1	TRBJ1-5	NA	NA	TGTGCCACCAGTGATGGGGGCCAGCCCCAGCATTTT	CATSDGGQPQHF
TRBV20-1	TRBJ2-5	few	NA	TGCAGTGCTAGCAACTTTAGCGCGGGGTTGGGGGAGACCCAGTACTTC	CSASNFSAGLGETQYF
TRBV7-2	TRBJ1-5	NA	NA	TGTGCCAGCAGCTTAGAGACAGCGCTCAATCAGCCCCAGCATTTT	CASSLETALNQPQHF
TRBV27	TRBJ2-2	few	TRBD2	TGTGCCAGCAGTTTCATGGGGGGGGTGGGGGAGCTGTTTTTT	CASSFMGGVGELFF